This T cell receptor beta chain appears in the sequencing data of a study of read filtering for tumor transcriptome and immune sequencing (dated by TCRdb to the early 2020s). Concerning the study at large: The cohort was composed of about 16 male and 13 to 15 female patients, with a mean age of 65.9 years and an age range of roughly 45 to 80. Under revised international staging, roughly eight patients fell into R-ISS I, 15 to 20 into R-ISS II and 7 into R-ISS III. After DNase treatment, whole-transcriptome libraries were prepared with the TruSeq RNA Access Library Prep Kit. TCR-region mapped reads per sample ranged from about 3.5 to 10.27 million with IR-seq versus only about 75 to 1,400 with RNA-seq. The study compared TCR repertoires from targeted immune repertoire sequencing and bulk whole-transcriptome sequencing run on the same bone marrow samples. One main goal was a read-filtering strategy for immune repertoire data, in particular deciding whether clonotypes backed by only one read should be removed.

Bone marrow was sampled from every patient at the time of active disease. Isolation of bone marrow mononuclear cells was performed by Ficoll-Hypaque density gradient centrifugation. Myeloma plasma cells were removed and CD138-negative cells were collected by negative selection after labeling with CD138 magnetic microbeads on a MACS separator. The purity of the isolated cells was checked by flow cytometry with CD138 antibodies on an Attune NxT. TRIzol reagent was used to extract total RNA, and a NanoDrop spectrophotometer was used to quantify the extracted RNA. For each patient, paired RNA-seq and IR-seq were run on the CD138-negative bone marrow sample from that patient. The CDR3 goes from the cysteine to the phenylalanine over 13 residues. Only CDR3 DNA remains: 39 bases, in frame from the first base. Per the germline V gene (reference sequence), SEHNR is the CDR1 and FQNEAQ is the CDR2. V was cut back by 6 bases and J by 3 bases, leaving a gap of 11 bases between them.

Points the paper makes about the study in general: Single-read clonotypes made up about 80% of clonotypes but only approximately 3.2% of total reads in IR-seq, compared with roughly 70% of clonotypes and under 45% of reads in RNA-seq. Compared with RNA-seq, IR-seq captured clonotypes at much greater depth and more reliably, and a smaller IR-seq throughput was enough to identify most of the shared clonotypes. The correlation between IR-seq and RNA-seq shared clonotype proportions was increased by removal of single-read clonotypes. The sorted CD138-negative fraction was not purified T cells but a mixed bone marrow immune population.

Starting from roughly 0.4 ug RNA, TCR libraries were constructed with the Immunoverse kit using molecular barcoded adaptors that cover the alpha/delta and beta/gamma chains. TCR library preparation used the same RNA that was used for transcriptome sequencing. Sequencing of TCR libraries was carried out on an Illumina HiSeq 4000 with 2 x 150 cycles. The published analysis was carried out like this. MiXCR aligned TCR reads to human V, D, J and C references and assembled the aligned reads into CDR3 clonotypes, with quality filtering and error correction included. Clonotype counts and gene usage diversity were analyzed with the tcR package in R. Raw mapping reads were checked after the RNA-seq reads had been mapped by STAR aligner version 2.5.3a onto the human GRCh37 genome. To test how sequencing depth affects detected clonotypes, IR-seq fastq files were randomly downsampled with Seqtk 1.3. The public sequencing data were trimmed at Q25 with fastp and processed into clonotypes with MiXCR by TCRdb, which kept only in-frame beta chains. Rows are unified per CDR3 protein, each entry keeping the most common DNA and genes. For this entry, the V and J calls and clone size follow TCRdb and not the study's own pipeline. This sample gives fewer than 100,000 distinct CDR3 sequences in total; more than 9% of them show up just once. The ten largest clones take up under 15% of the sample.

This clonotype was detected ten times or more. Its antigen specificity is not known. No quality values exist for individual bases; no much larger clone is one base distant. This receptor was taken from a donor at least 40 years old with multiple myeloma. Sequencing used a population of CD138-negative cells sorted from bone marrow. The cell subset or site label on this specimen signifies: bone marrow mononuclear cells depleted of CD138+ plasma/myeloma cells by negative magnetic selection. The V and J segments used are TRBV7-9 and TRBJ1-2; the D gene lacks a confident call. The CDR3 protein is CASSSDTDYGYTF. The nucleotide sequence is TGTGCCAGCAGTTCTGACACGGACTATGGCTACACCTTC.